This TCR beta chain stems from a study of Ad26.COV2.S vaccination and SARS-CoV-2 variants. At the level of the study: Participants got Ad26.COV2.S intramuscularly, once or twice 56 days apart.

This clone occurred once. Specified treatment: about 20 received Ad26.COV2.S at low or high dose, single or two shots; about 5 received placebo; per-sample allocation not given. Specimen acquisition occurred on day 63 following the initial vaccine or placebo injection. CDR1 and CDR2 (germline): LNHNV, YYDKDF (reference sequence). This CDR3 has 15 amino acids. The V and J ends lost 4 bases and 7 bases respectively, with 17 bases between them. Using immunoSEQ multiplex PCR, the repertoire was profiled, and TCRdb retains in-frame clones only, with some absent. The data hold just over 350,000 clones, with approximately 81% observed a single time.

The rearrangement links TRBV15 to TRBJ2-1; maybe TRBD2 (7 bases). The source was peripheral blood, collected in a trial of Ad26.COV2.S vaccine versus placebo. The clonotype comes from a person between 18 and 59 years old who received the Ad26.COV2.S COVID-19 vaccine or a placebo. CDR3 protein: CATSIGGGGRNEQFF. The CDR3 bases are TGTGCCACCAGCATAGGGGGAGGGGGAAGGAATGAGCAGTTCTTC.